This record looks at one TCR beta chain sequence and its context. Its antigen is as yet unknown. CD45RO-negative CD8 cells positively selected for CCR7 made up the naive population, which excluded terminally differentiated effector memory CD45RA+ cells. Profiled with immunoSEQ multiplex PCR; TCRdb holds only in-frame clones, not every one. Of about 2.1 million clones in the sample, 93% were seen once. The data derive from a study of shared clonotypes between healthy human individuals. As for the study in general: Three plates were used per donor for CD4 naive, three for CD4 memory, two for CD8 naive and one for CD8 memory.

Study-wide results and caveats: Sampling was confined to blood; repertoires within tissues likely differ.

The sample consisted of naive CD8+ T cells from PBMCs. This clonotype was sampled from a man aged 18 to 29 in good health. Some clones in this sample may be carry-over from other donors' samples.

The CDR3: CASSPLRDRHYEQYF. The CDR3 coding sequence is TGTGCCAGCAGCCCTCTCCGGGACAGACACTACGAGCAGTACTTC. V is TRBV5-4 and J is TRBJ2-7, with 7 positions matching TRBD1. Germline loops: CDR1 SGHNT, CDR2 YYREEE (reference sequence). The CDR3 is made up of 15 amino acids. V lost 4 bases to trimming and J lost 3 bases; unmatched junction nucleotides: 10. The full variable domain, completed using reference TRBV5-4 and TRBJ2-7, is ETGVTQSPTHLIKTRGQQVTLRCSSQSGHNTVSWYQQALGQGPQFIFQYYREEENGRGNFPPRFSGLQFPNYSSELNVNALELDDSALYLCASSPLRDRHYEQYFGPGTRLTVT.